This TCR beta chain was identified during a study of shared clonotypes between healthy human individuals. Study overall: Donors consisted of a couple of women and three men between 18 and 49.

This CDR3 spans 14 amino acids. The ends were cut back, 9 bases at V and 5 bases at J, with 17 bases in the middle. Looked up from germline, CDR1 is SGHNT and CDR2 is YYREEE (reference sequence). The test was conducted at deep level. Clones were read by immunoSEQ multiplex PCR, and TCRdb kept only the in-frame ones, dropping some. The top ten clones hold 0.13% of a sample with more than 2 million clones, 95% of them seen once. This TCR was sampled from a man aged 18 to 29 in good health. The sequenced sample was naive CD4+ T cells sorted from blood. Indicated subset: CD45RA+ positively selected. The chain uses TRBV5-4 and TRBJ2-2; possibly TRBD2 for D (5 bases). The CDR3 DNA follows: TGTGCCATGAGGGAGACTGTGGGAACCGGGGAGCTGTTTTTT. Translated, it gives CAMRETVGTGELFF.